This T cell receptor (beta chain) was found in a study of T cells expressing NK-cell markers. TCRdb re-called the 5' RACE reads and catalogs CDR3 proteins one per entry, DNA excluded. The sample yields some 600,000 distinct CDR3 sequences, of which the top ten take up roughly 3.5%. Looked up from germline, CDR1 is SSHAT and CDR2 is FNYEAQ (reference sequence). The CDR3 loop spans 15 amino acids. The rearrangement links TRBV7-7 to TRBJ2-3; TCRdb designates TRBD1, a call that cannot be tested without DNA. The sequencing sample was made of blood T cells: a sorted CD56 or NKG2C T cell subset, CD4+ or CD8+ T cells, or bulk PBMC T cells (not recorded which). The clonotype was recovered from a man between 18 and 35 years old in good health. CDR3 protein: CASSKGLGNTDTQYF. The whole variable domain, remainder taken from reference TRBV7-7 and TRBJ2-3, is GAGVSQSPRYKVTKRGQDVTLRCDPISSHATLYWYQQALGQGPEFLTYFNYEAQPDKSGLPSDRFSAERPEGSISTLTIQRTEQRDSAMYRCASSKGLGNTDTQYFGPGTRLTVL.